This TCR beta chain emerged from a study of T cells after yellow fever vaccination. Looking at the study overall: Fractions of limited cellularity were prepared by means of SMART-Seq v4 Ultra Low Input.

General study points: Once the booster was given, most primary-vaccination clones reappeared, at about 96% for CD4 and more than 85% for CD8. Among all clonotypes, a small share was observed in both CD4 and CD8 compartments. Though weaker, the secondary response peaked faster, on day 5 versus 15.

This clonotype was seen more than once but under ten times. As yet, its antigen is unknown. MiXCR was run by TCRdb on the 5' RACE reads, yielding one entry per CDR3 protein. This sample has 450,000 to 650,000 distinct CDR3 sequences, with approximately 15% found just once. V dropped 7 bases and J dropped 3; count of bases not matched to a gene: 9. The germline V gene encodes CDR1 MDHEN and CDR2 SYDVKM. The CDR3 loop spans 14 amino acids. The J gene is TRBJ2-7, the V gene TRBV28; TRBD1 matches at 7 bases. Sequencing used PBMCs, obtained on the day of the yellow fever booster vaccination. This TCR came from a man aged 25-45 years who received the YFV17D yellow fever vaccine. CDR3 protein: CASTLTGSNYEQYF. The CDR3 DNA reads TGTGCCAGCACCTTGACAGGGTCCAACTACGAGCAGTACTTC.